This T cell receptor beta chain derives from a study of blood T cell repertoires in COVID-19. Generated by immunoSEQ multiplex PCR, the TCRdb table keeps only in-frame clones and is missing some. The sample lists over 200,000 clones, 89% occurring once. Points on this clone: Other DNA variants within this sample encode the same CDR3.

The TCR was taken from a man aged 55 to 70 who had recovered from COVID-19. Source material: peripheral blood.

The CDR3 region has the DNA TGTGCCAGCCGTGGCAGGGGGCTGAACACTGAAGCTTTCTTT. Encoded protein: CASRGRGLNTEAFF. The chain couples TRBV27 to TRBJ1-1; 8 bases line up with TRBD1. J gave up 0 bases and V 8 bases, and 5 bases lay outside the gene matches. The CDR3 sequence is 14 residues long. The germline V gene encodes CDR1 MNHEY and CDR2 SMNVEV (reference sequence).